These T cell receptor beta chains were read from a single sample in a study of CD8+ T cells in alopecia areata. Sequencing was performed with immunoSEQ multiplex PCR; in TCRdb, only in-frame clones are kept and a portion is missing. Here the sample spans under 250,000 clones, more than 45% being singletons. Sequenced here: CD4+ T cells sorted from blood, sampled at week 4, from a patient treated with tofacitinib. Source of these receptors: a human donor with alopecia areata. The CDR3 runs from the conserved cysteine through the conserved F or W. A D gene is named only where the DNA matches it firmly. Not all rows give a size; the values are once, few, many and, for expanded clones, a class.

cdr3_length	j_call	clone_size	v_call	d_call	cdr3_aa	cdr3_nt
14	TRBJ2-2	NA	TRBV4-3	NA	CASSPRLNTGELFF	TGCGCCAGCAGCCCGAGGCTGAACACCGGGGAGCTGTTTTTT
14	TRBJ2-3	NA	TRBV5-6	NA	CASSLRPYTDTQYF	TGTGCCAGCAGCTTGAGGCCGTACACAGATACGCAGTATTTT
12	TRBJ1-2	NA	TRBV29-1	TRBD1	CSVDPQGDGYTF	TGCAGCGTCGATCCCCAGGGGGATGGCTACACCTTC
13	TRBJ1-1	NA	TRBV30	NA	CARGGRPGTEAFF	TGTGCCCGAGGAGGACGGCCGGGCACTGAAGCTTTCTTT
11	TRBJ2-7	NA	TRBV29-1	NA	CSVVNSYEQYF	TGCAGCGTTGTCAACTCCTACGAGCAGTACTTC
12	TRBJ2-3	few	TRBV29-1	NA	CSGETGTDTQYF	TGCAGCGGAGAGACAGGCACAGATACGCAGTATTTT
14	TRBJ1-2	NA	TRBV7-2	NA	CASSLGEGGYGYTF	TGTGCCAGCAGCTTAGGAGAGGGAGGATATGGCTACACCTTC
12	TRBJ1-1	NA	TRBV29-1	NA	CSVGSQNTEAFF	TGCAGCGTTGGATCCCAGAACACTGAAGCTTTCTTT
14	TRBJ2-2	few	TRBV30	NA	CAWRHETGTGELFF	TGTGCCTGGAGGCATGAAACGGGCACCGGGGAGCTGTTTTTT
12	TRBJ1-1	NA	TRBV15	NA	CATSRDMGEAFF	TGTGCCACCAGCAGAGATATGGGGGAAGCTTTCTTT
15	TRBJ2-5	NA	TRBV9	TRBD1	CASSVGTGGTETQYF	TGTGCCAGCAGCGTGGGGACAGGAGGGACAGAGACCCAGTACTTC
14	TRBJ2-5	NA	TRBV27	NA	CASSWTTGVETQYF	TGTGCCAGCAGTTGGACCACGGGGGTGGAGACCCAGTACTTC
14	TRBJ1-1	few	TRBV2	TRBD1	CASSARTGGTEAFF	TGTGCCAGCAGCGCCCGGACAGGGGGCACTGAAGCTTTCTTT
16	TRBJ1-6	NA	TRBV7-9	TRBD1	CASGITQGAGGSPLHF	TGTGCCAGCGGGATCACACAGGGGGCTGGGGGTTCACCCCTCCACTTT
14	TRBJ1-6	NA	TRBV27	NA	CASSLRGDNSPLHF	TGTGCCAGCAGTTTACGGGGCGATAATTCACCCCTCCACTTT
14	TRBJ1-2	NA	TRBV4-1	NA	CASSQDEGIYGYTF	TGCGCCAGCAGCCAAGACGAGGGGATCTATGGCTACACCTTC
15	TRBJ2-3	NA	TRBV4-1	NA	CASSPGSTSTDTQYF	TGCGCCAGCAGCCCAGGATCGACTAGCACAGATACGCAGTATTTT
15	TRBJ2-1	NA	TRBV30	TRBD2	CAWSWASGLYNEQFF	TGTGCCTGGAGTTGGGCTAGCGGCCTCTACAATGAGCAGTTCTTC
13	TRBJ2-5	NA	TRBV13	TRBD1	CASSFDRVKTQYF	TGTGCCAGCAGCTTTGACAGGGTGAAGACCCAGTACTTC
18	TRBJ2-6	few	TRBV2	NA	CASSEAPGFFSGANVLTF	TGTGCCAGCAGTGAAGCACCAGGATTCTTCTCTGGGGCCAACGTCCTGACTTTC
15	TRBJ2-1	NA	TRBV7-2	TRBD1	CASSLVLGTENEQFF	TGTGCCAGCAGCTTAGTACTTGGGACAGAGAATGAGCAGTTCTTC
13	TRBJ1-2	NA	TRBV5-6	NA	CASSLNPGNGYTF	TGTGCCAGCAGCTTAAATCCGGGTAATGGCTACACCTTC
14	TRBJ2-7	NA	TRBV27	NA	CASSPTGPFYEQYF	TGTGCCAGCAGCCCAACGGGACCATTCTACGAGCAGTACTTC
15	TRBJ2-1	few	TRBV28	TRBD1	CASTASGGPYNEQFF	TGTGCCAGCACCGCTTCAGGGGGACCCTACAATGAGCAGTTCTTC
14	TRBJ2-5	few	TRBV11-2	NA	CASSLGALGETQYF	TGTGCCAGCAGCTTAGGAGCGCTAGGGGAGACCCAGTACTTC
14	TRBJ2-3	few	TRBV4-1	NA	CASSQGSPEDTQYF	TGCGCCAGCAGCCAAGGTAGTCCCGAAGATACGCAGTATTTT
15	TRBJ2-7	NA	TRBV7-6	NA	CASSLGPDSSYEQYF	TGTGCCAGCAGCTTAGGCCCGGACAGCTCCTACGAGCAGTACTTC